Listed below are T cell receptor beta chains from one sample, sequenced in a study of blood T cell repertoires in COVID-19. The repertoire was sequenced with immunoSEQ multiplex PCR; TCRdb's copy has only in-frame clones and lacks some. The sample yields around 320,000 clones, around nine tenths seen once. The specimen sequenced was PBMCs or T cells enriched from blood (not recorded which). The source of these receptors is a woman under 40 who had been exposed to COVID-19. Both conserved end residues are part of each CDR3. The order of the fields is V gene, J gene, D gene, CDR3 protein. A D gene is named only where the DNA matches it firmly.

V: TRBV29-1
J: TRBJ2-7
D: TRBD2
CDR3: CSVQSGRYEQYF

V: TRBV5-1
J: TRBJ2-5
D: .
CDR3: CASSSRSGVWETQYF

V: TRBV5-1
J: TRBJ2-1
D: TRBD1
CDR3: CASSWNLLTGDNEQFF

V: TRBV4-1
J: TRBJ2-3
D: TRBD2
CDR3: CASSPTSGGARDTQYF

V: TRBV9
J: TRBJ1-2
D: .
CDR3: CASRLEPNYGYTF

V: TRBV5-1
J: TRBJ2-4
D: TRBD1
CDR3: CASSPLPGQGPGRNF

V: TRBV7-2
J: TRBJ1-5
D: .
CDR3: CASSSPNQPQHF

V: TRBV15
J: TRBJ2-5
D: TRBD1
CDR3: CATSRPLSGTGVEETQYF

V: TRBV15
J: TRBJ1-5
D: TRBD1
CDR3: CATSSAGGYQPQHF

V: TRBV27
J: TRBJ1-2
D: .
CDR3: CASSFRGSDLYGYTF

V: TRBV5-4
J: TRBJ1-2
D: .
CDR3: CASSSSGTPLGYGYTF

V: TRBV30
J: TRBJ2-7
D: .
CDR3: CAWSLSGSYEQYF

V: TRBV6-2/TRBV6-3
J: TRBJ1-5
D: .
CDR3: CASSLPDRLIQPQHF

V: TRBV6-5
J: TRBJ2-3
D: TRBD2
CDR3: CASRNLAGGADTQYF

V: TRBV3-1/TRBV3-2
J: TRBJ1-4
D: TRBD1
CDR3: CASSRRNRGTDEKLFF

V: TRBV5-4
J: TRBJ2-3
D: .
CDR3: CASSSGALTSTDTQYF

V: TRBV5-1
J: TRBJ2-7
D: TRBD2
CDR3: CASSYAGDRTEQYF

V: TRBV7-9
J: TRBJ2-7
D: TRBD1
CDR3: CASSEDRVVYEQYF

V: TRBV9
J: TRBJ1-6
D: .
CDR3: CASSVNRVLSPLHF

V: TRBV11-3
J: TRBJ2-7
D: TRBD1
CDR3: CASSPGTGGSYEQYF

V: TRBV4-1
J: TRBJ1-1
D: TRBD1
CDR3: CASSQTTLVGQGGTEAFF

V: TRBV5-4
J: TRBJ2-7
D: TRBD2
CDR3: CASSLEAGGLDEQYF

V: TRBV7-6
J: TRBJ1-4
D: TRBD1
CDR3: CASSGTTGWQEKLFF

V: TRBV7-9
J: TRBJ1-3
D: .
CDR3: CASSSAGTGNTIYF

V: TRBV6-5
J: TRBJ2-3
D: .
CDR3: CASSPSTDTQYF

V: TRBV27
J: TRBJ1-5
D: TRBD1
CDR3: CASVLRDRKNQPQHF

V: TRBV5-1
J: TRBJ1-1
D: TRBD1
CDR3: CASSHTQDLRDSLLSLEAFF

V: TRBV4-1
J: TRBJ1-5
D: .
CDR3: CASSQAVGGRAQPQHF

V: TRBV5-1
J: TRBJ1-6
D: TRBD1
CDR3: CASSLGQGARSPLHF

V: TRBV7-6
J: TRBJ1-2
D: .
CDR3: CASSSTDGYTF

V: TRBV7-9
J: TRBJ1-2
D: .
CDR3: CASSRGGRDRYTF

V: TRBV4-1
J: TRBJ1-5
D: TRBD1
CDR3: CASSQDPGTGNFQPQHF

V: TRBV6-5
J: TRBJ1-5
D: .
CDR3: CASRDRGGGDQPQHF

V: TRBV9
J: TRBJ1-4
D: .
CDR3: CASSVGGLSGNEKLFF

V: TRBV19
J: TRBJ1-2
D: .
CDR3: CASSPSDRNHGYTF

V: TRBV7-2
J: TRBJ1-5
D: .
CDR3: CASSGAPSSNQPQHF

V: TRBV4-3
J: TRBJ2-7
D: TRBD1
CDR3: CASSQYDRGRNEQYF

V: TRBV7-9
J: TRBJ1-2
D: .
CDR3: CASSLESVDGYTF

V: TRBV6-2/TRBV6-3
J: TRBJ1-5
D: .
CDR3: CASSAGWQPQHF

V: TRBV2
J: TRBJ1-2
D: .
CDR3: CASSDSPVSSHGYTF

V: TRBV21-1
J: TRBJ2-1
D: .
CDR3: CARGRHNEQFF